These T cell receptor beta chains were read from a single sample in a study of shared clonotypes between healthy human individuals. Only in-frame clones appear in the TCRdb table, and some are missing; sequencing was by immunoSEQ multiplex PCR. The data show fewer than 1 million clones, 96% seen once. Sequencing input: naive CD8+ T cells sorted from blood. Every receptor here comes from a man aged 25-40 years in good health. Each CDR3 is given with its conserved first and last residue. Each record gives: V gene, clone size, J gene, D gene, CDR3 protein, CDR3 DNA. A D gene is named only where the DNA matches it firmly. Clone size appears in some rows only: once, few, many, or a class for an expanded clone.

TRBV29-1	NA	TRBJ2-7	TRBD2	CSVVPGLAASYEQYF	TGCAGCGTTGTCCCGGGACTAGCGGCCTCCTACGAGCAGTACTTC
TRBV19	NA	TRBJ2-2	TRBD1	CASSPLGQGTGELFF	TGTGCCAGTAGTCCCCTGGGACAGGGCACCGGGGAGCTGTTTTTT
TRBV2	NA	TRBJ2-7	TRBD2	CASSTSTSGRRNEQYF	TGTGCCAGCAGTACCTCGACTAGCGGGAGAAGAAACGAGCAGTACTTC
TRBV6-5	NA	TRBJ2-1	TRBD2	CASSYSRSRGDEQFF	TGTGCCAGCAGTTACTCGCGCTCTCGGGGGGATGAGCAGTTCTTC
TRBV10-1	NA	TRBJ1-4	NA	CASDDRPLGEKLFF	TGCGCCAGCGACGACAGGCCCCTCGGGGAAAAACTGTTTTTT
TRBV7-6	NA	TRBJ2-7	TRBD1	CASSLGDGQAYEQYF	TGTGCCAGCAGCTTAGGGGATGGACAGGCCTACGAGCAGTACTTC
TRBV5-8	once	TRBJ2-1	TRBD2	CASSPRLAGYNEQFF	TGTGCCAGCAGCCCCCGACTAGCAGGCTACAATGAGCAGTTCTTC
TRBV10-2	NA	TRBJ2-1	TRBD2	CASRGTSGAHNEQFF	TGCGCCAGCAGAGGGACTAGCGGGGCCCACAATGAGCAGTTCTTC
TRBV2	NA	TRBJ1-5	TRBD1	CASRRDRAQRGPNQPQHF	TGTGCCAGCAGGAGGGACAGGGCTCAGAGGGGTCCCAATCAGCCCCAGCATTTT
TRBV4-1	NA	TRBJ1-2	NA	CASSQSYRGRLNDTF	TGCGCCAGCAGCCAAAGTTACCGGGGGAGATTAAACGACACCTTC
TRBV7-9	NA	TRBJ2-1	TRBD1	CASSEPGQGVREQFF	TGTGCCAGCAGCGAACCGGGACAGGGGGTACGTGAGCAGTTCTTC
TRBV29-1	NA	TRBJ2-5	TRBD2	CSETYVGGMAQETQYF	TGCAGCGAGACCTACGTCGGGGGGATGGCCCAAGAGACCCAGTACTTC
TRBV4-1	NA	TRBJ2-1	NA	CASSQTSAGSNNEQFF	TGCGCCAGCAGCCAGACTTCAGCCGGGAGTAACAATGAGCAGTTCTTC
TRBV11-3	once	TRBJ2-2	TRBD1	CASSEGDRGAGELFF	TGTGCCAGCAGTGAGGGAGACAGGGGAGCCGGGGAGCTGTTTTTT